The 2 T cell receptor beta chains presented below share a single source sample, sequenced in a study of shared clonotypes between healthy human individuals. CD8 cells classed as naive were CD45RO-negative and positively selected for CCR7, excluding terminally differentiated effector memory CD45RA+ cells. The data were produced by immunoSEQ multiplex PCR, yet TCRdb's version contains in-frame clones alone and is incomplete. The sample gives millions of clones, under 95% of which show up once; under 2% is in the top ten. The sequenced sample consisted of naive CD8+ T cells from PBMCs. The receptors derive from a man younger than 35 in good health. Some clones in this sample may be carry-over from other donors' samples.

Turning to this clone: The same CDR3 is also encoded by other DNA sequences in this sample. The chain is built from TRBV30 and TRBJ1-1; no firm D call. Trimming pared 0 bases from V and 2 bases from J, leaving 4 bases between. CDR3 length equals 12 residues. Germline-derived CDR1 and CDR2 are GTSNPN and SVGIG (reference sequence). The chain's CDR3 is CAWSVSNTEAFF. The CDR3, as DNA: TGTGCCTGGAGTGTCTCTAACACTGAAGCTTTCTTT.

The V call is TRBV5-6, the J call TRBJ1-2, with D hard to call. Germline loops: CDR1 SGHDT, CDR2 YYEEEE. CDR3 size: 12 residues. Trimming took 2 bases from V and 8 from J, leaving 10 bases between them. In nucleotides, the CDR3 is TGTGCCAGCAGCTTCTTCAACCGAGGCTACACCTTC. It is translated as CASSFFNRGYTF.